What follows are 7 T cell receptor beta chains derived from one specimen sequenced in a study of T cell responses to AZD1222 COVID-19 vaccine. Method: immunoSEQ multiplex PCR; TCRdb's copy keeps in-frame clones and lacks some. The sample lists approximately 260,000 clones; approximately 93% were seen once. This material consisted of peripheral blood, taken on day 0 of AZD1222 vaccination. The receptor source for this set is an adult in good health.

The rearrangement joins TRBV5-4 to TRBJ2-7, with D tentatively TRBD1 (6 bases). The CDR3 consists of 14 residues. V was pared by 4 bases and J by 2 bases, with 13 bases between. Germline lookup yields CDR1 SGHNT and CDR2 YYREEE (reference sequence). The CDR3: CASSQDSSTYEQYF. The CDR3 DNA reads as TGTGCCAGCAGCCAGGACAGTTCTACCTACGAGCAGTACTTC. The complete variable domain, with remaining parts taken from reference TRBV5-4 and TRBJ2-7, reads ETGVTQSPTHLIKTRGQQVTLRCSSQSGHNTVSWYQQALGQGPQFIFQYYREEENGRGNFPPRFSGLQFPNYSSELNVNALELDDSALYLCASSQDSSTYEQYFGPGTRLTVT.

The genes are TRBV28 and TRBJ1-1; D is undetermined. Per germline, CDR1 MDHEN and CDR2 SYDVKM. The CDR3 spans 15 residues. V was pared by 1 base and J by 1 base, with 10 bases between. CDR3 bases: TGTGCCAGCAGTTTATCCTCGGCAGGGAACACTGAAGCTTTCTTT. Amino acid sequence: CASSLSSAGNTEAFF.

The chain joins TRBV2 to TRBJ1-5; 11 positions agree with TRBD1. The CDR3 contains 15 residues. The germline CDR1 and CDR2 sequences are SNHLY and FYNNEI. Trimming took 4 bases from V and 6 from J; bases not matched to a gene: 5. CDR3 in amino acids: CASSVGQGAGQPQHF. The CDR3 DNA is TGTGCCAGCAGTGTAGGACAGGGGGCGGGTCAGCCCCAGCATTTT.

The rearrangement uses TRBV3-1 (or the pseudogene TRBV3-2) and TRBJ2-7; 10 nucleotides match TRBD1. Germline V CDR1 and CDR2: LGHDT, YNNKEL (reference sequence). The CDR3 sequence is 14 residues long. The V gene end was trimmed by 4 bases and the J gene end by 6 bases; junction bases not matched to a gene: 6. The CDR3 loop is CASSPGQGGREQYF. The CDR3, as DNA: TGTGCCAGCAGCCCTGGACAGGGGGGGCGCGAGCAGTACTTC.

V is TRBV6-5 and J is TRBJ1-1; D is unclear. The CDR3 extends over 11 amino acids. Deletions cut 0 bases from V and 6 bases from J, with 2 bases between. Germline V gene data show CDR1 as MNHEY and CDR2 as SVGAGI. The CDR3 is CASSYSAEAFF. The DNA for the CDR3 is TGTGCCAGCAGTTACTCGGCTGAAGCTTTCTTT.

CDR3 in amino acids: CSGNGGRGDTEAFF. The CDR3 bases are TGCAGCGGTAACGGGGGCAGGGGGGACACTGAAGCTTTCTTT. The genes are TRBV29-1 and TRBJ1-1; 7 nucleotides agree with TRBD1. Per germline, CDR1 SQVTM and CDR2 ANQGSEA. Trimming at V came to 7 bases and at J to 3 bases, leaving 11 bases not matched to a gene. CDR3 length equals 14 residues.

The V gene is TRBV29-1, the J gene TRBJ1-1; no reliable D call. V lost 4 bases and J 4 bases, leaving 13 bases between the germline ends. The germline V gene encodes CDR1 SQVTM and CDR2 ANQGSEA. The CDR3 is 13 residues long. CDR3 in DNA: TGCAGCGTTGGGGCTCGACGGGGCACTGAAGCTTTCTTT. Amino acid sequence: CSVGARRGTEAFF.